This record looks at one T cell receptor (beta chain) sequence and its context. This entry belongs to a study of blood T cell repertoires in COVID-19. The germline gives CDR1 LNHDA, CDR2 SQIVND (reference sequence). The CDR3 consists of 16 residues. The V gene lost 4 bases and the J gene lost 5 bases, with 20 bases spanning the gap. Using immunoSEQ multiplex PCR, the repertoire was profiled, and TCRdb retains in-frame clones only, with some absent. The table records some 190,000 clones, nearly 80% of them present only once. Participants, about 18 to 90 years old, spanned 25 or so US areas. A COVID-19 case was met by exposed participants within 2 weeks before study entry.

The chain links TRBV19 to TRBJ2-5; weak D call: TRBD1 (6 bases). The receptor was derived from a man aged 55 to 70 who had been exposed to COVID-19. The sequencing input was PBMCs or T cells enriched from blood (not recorded which). CDR3 DNA: TGTGCCAGTAGTAAGGCCCCCGCAGGGGCTCGGGAGACCCAGTACTTC. This sequence encodes CASSKAPAGARETQYF.